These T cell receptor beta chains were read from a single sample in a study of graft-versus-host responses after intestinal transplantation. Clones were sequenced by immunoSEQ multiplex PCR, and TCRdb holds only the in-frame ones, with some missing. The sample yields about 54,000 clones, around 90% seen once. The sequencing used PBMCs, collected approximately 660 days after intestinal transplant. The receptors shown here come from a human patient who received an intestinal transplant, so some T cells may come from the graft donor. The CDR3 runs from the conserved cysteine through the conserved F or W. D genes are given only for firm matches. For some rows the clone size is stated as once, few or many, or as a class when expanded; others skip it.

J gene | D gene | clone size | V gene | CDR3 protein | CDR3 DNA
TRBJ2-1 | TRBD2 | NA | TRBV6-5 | CASRVAGVGVEQFF | TGTGCCAGCAGAGTAGCGGGGGTTGGTGTTGAGCAGTTCTTC
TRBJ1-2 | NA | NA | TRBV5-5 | CASSVQAGGYTF | TGTGCCAGCAGCGTCCAGGCGGGTGGCTACACCTTC
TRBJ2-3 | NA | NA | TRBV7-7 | CASSPDPTDTQYF | TGTGCCAGCAGCCCTGACCCTACAGATACGCAGTATTTT
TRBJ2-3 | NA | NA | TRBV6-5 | CASSRLGVGADTQYF | TGTGCCAGCAGTCGCCTAGGGGTGGGCGCAGATACGCAGTATTTT
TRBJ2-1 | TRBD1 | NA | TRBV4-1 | CASSRQGTMDEQFF | TGCGCCAGCAGCCGACAGGGAACGATGGATGAGCAGTTCTTC
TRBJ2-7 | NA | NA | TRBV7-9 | CASSANRDGYRSYEQYF | TGTGCCAGCAGCGCGAACCGGGACGGCTACCGCTCCTACGAGCAGTACTTC
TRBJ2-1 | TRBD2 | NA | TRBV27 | CASSLTGLAGGYEQFF | TGTGCCAGCAGTTTAACTGGCCTAGCGGGGGGGTATGAGCAGTTCTTC
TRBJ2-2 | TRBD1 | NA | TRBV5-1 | CASSPGQMNTGELFF | TGCGCCAGCAGCCCGGGACAGATGAACACCGGGGAGCTGTTTTTT
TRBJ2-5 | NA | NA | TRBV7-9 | CASSLALLGAETQYF | TGTGCCAGCAGCTTAGCGCTTCTTGGAGCGGAGACCCAGTACTTC
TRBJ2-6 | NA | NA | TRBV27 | CASSDFRGGANVLTF | TGTGCCAGCAGTGACTTCCGGGGTGGGGCCAACGTCCTGACTTTC
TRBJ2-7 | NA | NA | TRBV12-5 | CASGLNYEQYF | TGTGCTAGTGGTTTAAACTACGAGCAGTACTTC
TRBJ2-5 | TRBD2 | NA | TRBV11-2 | CASSFNSGGGETQYF | TGTGCCAGCAGCTTTAATAGCGGGGGGGGAGAGACCCAGTACTTC
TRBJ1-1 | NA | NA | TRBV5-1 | CASSSRNTEAFF | TGCGCCAGCAGCTCTAGGAACACTGAAGCTTTCTTT
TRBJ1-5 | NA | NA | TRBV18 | CASSPRDDQPQHF | TGTGCCAGCTCCCCAAGGGACGATCAGCCCCAGCATTTT
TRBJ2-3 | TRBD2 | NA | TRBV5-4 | CASSFVGGGSDTQYF | TGTGCCAGCAGCTTCGTCGGGGGGGGCTCAGATACGCAGTATTTT
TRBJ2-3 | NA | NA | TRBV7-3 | CASSLGGGATDTQYF | TGTGCCAGCAGCTTAGGAGGGGGGGCAACAGATACGCAGTATTTT
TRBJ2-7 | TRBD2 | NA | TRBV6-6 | CASSYDWRGNTYEQYF | TGTGCCAGCAGTTACGATTGGCGGGGGAACACCTACGAGCAGTACTTC
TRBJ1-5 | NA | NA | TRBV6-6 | CASSLDRLTSPQHF | TGTGCCAGCAGCTTAGACAGGCTGACCAGCCCCCAGCATTTT
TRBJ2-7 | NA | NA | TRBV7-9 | CASSSDYSSSYEQYF | TGTGCCAGCAGCTCCGACTACTCCAGCTCCTACGAGCAGTACTTC
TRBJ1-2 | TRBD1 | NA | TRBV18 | CASSPPGTGLYGYTF | TGTGCCAGCTCACCACCCGGGACAGGGCTCTATGGCTACACCTTC
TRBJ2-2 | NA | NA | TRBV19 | CASSPPRGNTGELFF | TGTGCCAGTAGTCCGCCTCGGGGTAACACCGGGGAGCTGTTTTTT
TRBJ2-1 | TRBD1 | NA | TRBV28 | CASTGTGGVNEQFF | TGTGCCAGCACCGGGACAGGGGGCGTCAATGAGCAGTTCTTC
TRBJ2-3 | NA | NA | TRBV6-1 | CASSERWGTDTQYF | TGTGCCAGCAGTGAAAGGTGGGGCACAGATACGCAGTATTTT
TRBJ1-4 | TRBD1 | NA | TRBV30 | CAWSTGTGGGEKLFF | TGTGCCTGGAGTACCGGGACAGGGGGCGGTGAAAAACTGTTTTTT
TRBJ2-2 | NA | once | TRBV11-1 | CASSHSRHSDTGELFF | TGTGCCAGCAGCCATTCACGACATTCGGACACCGGGGAGCTGTTTTTT
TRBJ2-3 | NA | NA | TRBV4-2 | CASSQGYGAITDTQYF | TGTGCCAGCAGCCAAGGTTATGGGGCTATCACAGATACGCAGTATTTT
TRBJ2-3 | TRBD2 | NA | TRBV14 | CASSQGWASGGTDTQYF | TGTGCCAGCAGCCAAGGCTGGGCTAGCGGGGGCACAGATACGCAGTATTTT
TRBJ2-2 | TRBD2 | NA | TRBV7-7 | CASSSGLAGTVDTGELFF | TGTGCCAGCAGCTCCGGACTAGCGGGGACCGTTGACACCGGGGAGCTGTTTTTT
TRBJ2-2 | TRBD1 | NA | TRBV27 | CASSLLGGGPGELFF | TGTGCCAGCAGTTTATTAGGGGGCGGACCCGGGGAGCTGTTTTTT